This T cell receptor (beta chain) appears in the sequencing data of a study of monozygotic twins with inflammatory bowel disease. Findings and caveats of the study: In the analysis, different T cell subtypes could not be told apart.

The authors ran two nested PCRs of 16 and 9 cycles on TCRalpha and TCRbeta cDNA. TCRdb re-called the 5' RACE reads, yielding one record per CDR3 amino acid sequence without DNA. The table for this sample gives under 130,000 distinct CDR3 sequences. The CDR3 has 14 amino acids. Germline loops: CDR1 DFQATT, CDR2 SNEGSKA (reference sequence). As concerns this clonotype: The target antigen is unknown.

What was sequenced was blood. This chain joins TRBV20-1 and TRBJ2-1; with no DNA, the TCRdb D assignment of TRBD2 cannot be verified. The TCR sequence derives from a human donor with ulcerative colitis or Crohn's disease, or a healthy co-twin of an affected twin (not recorded which). CDR3 protein: CSAGTSGRENEQFF.